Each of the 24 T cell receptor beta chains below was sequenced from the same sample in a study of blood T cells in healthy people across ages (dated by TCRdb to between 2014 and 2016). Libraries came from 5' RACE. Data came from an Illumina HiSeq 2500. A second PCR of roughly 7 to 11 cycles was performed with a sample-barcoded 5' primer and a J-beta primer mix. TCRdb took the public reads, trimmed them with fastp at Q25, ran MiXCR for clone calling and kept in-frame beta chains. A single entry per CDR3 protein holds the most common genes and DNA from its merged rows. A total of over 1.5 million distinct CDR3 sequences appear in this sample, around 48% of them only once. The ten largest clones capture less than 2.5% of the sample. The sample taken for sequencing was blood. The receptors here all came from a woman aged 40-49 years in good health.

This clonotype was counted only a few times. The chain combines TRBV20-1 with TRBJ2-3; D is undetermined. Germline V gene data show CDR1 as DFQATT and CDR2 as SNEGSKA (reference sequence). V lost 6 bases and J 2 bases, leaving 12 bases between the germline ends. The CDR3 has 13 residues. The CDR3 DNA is TGCAGTGCCAAGGGCGGAAACACAGATACGCAGTATTTT. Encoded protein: CSAKGGNTDTQYF.

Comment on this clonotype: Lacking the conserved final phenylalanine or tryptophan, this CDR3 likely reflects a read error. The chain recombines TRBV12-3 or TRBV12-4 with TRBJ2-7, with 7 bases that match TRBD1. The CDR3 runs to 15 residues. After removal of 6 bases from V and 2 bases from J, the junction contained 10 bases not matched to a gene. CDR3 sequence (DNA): TGTGCCAGCAGGGACGGACAGGCCTTAGCCTACGAGCAGTACTTA. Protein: CASRDGQALAYEQYL.

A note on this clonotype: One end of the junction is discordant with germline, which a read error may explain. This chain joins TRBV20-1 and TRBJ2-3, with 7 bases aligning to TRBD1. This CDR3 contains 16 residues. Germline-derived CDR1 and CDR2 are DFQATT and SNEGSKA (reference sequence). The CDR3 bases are TGCAGTGCTAATAAGATCCGGGACAGTCCCACAGATACGCGGTATTTT. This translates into CSANKIRDSPTDTRYF.

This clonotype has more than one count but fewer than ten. CDR3 nucleotides: TGTGCCAGCAGCTTAGCGCGGGGGGGGCCCCAAGAGACCCAGTACTTC. It specifies CASSLARGGPQETQYF. The V call is TRBV7-2, the J call TRBJ2-5; 9 positions agree with TRBD2. The CDR3 length is 16 residues. From germline, CDR1 is SGHTA and CDR2 FQGNSA. Trimming removed 0 bases from V and 1 base from J; junction bases left unmatched: 3. Combining the CDR3 with reference TRBV7-2 and TRBJ2-5 gives the whole variable domain GAGVSQSPSNKVTEKGKDVELRCDPISGHTALYWYRQSLGQGLEFLIYFQGNSAPDKSGLPSDRFSAERTGGSVSTLTIQRTQQEDSAVYLCASSLARGGPQETQYFGPGTRLLVL.

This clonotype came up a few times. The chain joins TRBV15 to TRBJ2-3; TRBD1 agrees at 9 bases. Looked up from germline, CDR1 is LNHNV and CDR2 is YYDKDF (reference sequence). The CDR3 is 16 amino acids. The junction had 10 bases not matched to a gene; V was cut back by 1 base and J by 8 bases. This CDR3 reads CATSRGGTGRIVTQYF. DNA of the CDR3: TGTGCCACCAGCAGAGGTGGGACAGGGAGAATTGTTACGCAGTATTTT.

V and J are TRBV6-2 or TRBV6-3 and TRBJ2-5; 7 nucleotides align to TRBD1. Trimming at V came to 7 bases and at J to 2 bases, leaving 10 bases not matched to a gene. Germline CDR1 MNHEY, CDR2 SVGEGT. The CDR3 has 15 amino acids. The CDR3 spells CASTPSGRGQETQYF. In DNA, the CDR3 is TGTGCCAGCACCCCATCAGGCAGGGGGCAAGAGACCCAGTACTTC.

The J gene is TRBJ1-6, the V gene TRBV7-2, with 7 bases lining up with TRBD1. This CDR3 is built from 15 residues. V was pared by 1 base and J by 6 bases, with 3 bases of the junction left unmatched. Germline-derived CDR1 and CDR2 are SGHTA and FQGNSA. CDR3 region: CASSLGTGLNSPLHF. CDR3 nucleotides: TGTGCCAGCAGCTTAGGGACAGGCCTTAATTCACCCCTCCACTTT.

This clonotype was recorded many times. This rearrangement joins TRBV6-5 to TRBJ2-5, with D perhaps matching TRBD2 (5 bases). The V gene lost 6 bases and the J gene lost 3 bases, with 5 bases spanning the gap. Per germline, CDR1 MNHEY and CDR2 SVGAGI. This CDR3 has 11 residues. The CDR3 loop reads CASRREETQYF. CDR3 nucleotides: TGTGCCAGCAGGCGGGAAGAGACCCAGTACTTC.

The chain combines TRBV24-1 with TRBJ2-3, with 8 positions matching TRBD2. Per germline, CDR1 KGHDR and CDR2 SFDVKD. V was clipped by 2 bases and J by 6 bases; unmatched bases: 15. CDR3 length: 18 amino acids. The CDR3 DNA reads TGTGCCACCAGTGATTCCCCGACTAGCGCGAACCCAGGGGATACGCAGTATTTT. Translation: CATSDSPTSANPGDTQYF.

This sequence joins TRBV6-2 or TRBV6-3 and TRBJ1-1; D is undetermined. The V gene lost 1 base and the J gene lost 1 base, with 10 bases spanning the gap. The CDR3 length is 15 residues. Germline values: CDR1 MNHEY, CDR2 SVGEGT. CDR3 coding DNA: TGTGCCAGCAGTTACTTCCAGATCCGGAACACTGAAGCTTTCTTT. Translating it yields CASSYFQIRNTEAFF.

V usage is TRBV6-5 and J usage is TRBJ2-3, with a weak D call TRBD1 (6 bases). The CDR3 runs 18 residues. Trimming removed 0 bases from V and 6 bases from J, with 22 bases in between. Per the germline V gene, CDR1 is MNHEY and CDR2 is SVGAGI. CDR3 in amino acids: CASSYSMRDTTHTDTQYF. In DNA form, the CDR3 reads TGTGCCAGCAGTTACTCGATGAGGGACACAACCCACACGGATACGCAGTATTTT.

CDR3 DNA sequence: TGTGCCAGCAGTTCATATTGGGACCGAGGATACTACGAGCAGTACTTC. It encodes CASSSYWDRGYYEQYF. This chain links TRBV12-3 or TRBV12-4 with TRBJ2-7; D assignment may be TRBD1 or TRBD2 (5 bases each). Between the trimmed V and J ends, which lost 4 bases and 3 bases, there was a span of 19 bases. The CDR3 consists of 16 residues.

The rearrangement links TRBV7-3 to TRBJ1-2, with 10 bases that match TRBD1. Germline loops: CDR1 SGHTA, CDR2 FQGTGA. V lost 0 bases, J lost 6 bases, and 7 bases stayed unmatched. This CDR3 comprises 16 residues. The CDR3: CASSLTGTGDPHGYTF. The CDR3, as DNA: TGTGCCAGCAGCTTAACCGGGACAGGGGACCCTCATGGCTACACCTTC.

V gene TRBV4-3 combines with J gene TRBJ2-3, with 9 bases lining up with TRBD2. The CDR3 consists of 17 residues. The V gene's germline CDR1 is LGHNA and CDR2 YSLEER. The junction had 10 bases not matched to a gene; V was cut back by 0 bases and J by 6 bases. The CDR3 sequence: CASSQDLASGEGDTQYF. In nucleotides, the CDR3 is TGCGCCAGCAGCCAAGATCTGGCTAGCGGGGAGGGGGATACGCAGTATTTT.

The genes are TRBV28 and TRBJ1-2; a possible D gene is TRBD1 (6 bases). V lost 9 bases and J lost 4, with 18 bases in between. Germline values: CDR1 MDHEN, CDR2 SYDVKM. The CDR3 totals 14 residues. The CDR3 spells CASSTAGVGYGYTF. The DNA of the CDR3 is TGTGCCAGTAGTACCGCAGGGGTTGGCTATGGCTACACCTTC.

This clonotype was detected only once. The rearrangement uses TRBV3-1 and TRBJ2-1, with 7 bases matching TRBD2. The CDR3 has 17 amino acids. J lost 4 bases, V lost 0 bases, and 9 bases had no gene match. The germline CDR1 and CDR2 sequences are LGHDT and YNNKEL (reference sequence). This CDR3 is CASSQDLERGLYNEQFF. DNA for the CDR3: TGTGCCAGCAGCCAAGATTTGGAGCGGGGCCTATACAATGAGCAGTTCTTC.

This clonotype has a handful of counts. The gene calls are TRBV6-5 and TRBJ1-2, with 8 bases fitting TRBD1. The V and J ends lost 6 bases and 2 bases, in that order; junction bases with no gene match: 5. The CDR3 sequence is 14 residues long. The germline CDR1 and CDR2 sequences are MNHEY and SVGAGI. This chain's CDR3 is CASSQTGGNYGYTF. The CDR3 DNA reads TGTGCCAGCAGCCAAACAGGGGGGAACTATGGCTACACCTTC.

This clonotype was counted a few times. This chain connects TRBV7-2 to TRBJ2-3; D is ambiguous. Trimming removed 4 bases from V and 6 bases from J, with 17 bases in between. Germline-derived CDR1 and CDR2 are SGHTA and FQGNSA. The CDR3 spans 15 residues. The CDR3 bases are TGTGCCAGCAGCTCCCTGACATACGGTATTGATACGCAGTATTTT. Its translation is CASSSLTYGIDTQYF.

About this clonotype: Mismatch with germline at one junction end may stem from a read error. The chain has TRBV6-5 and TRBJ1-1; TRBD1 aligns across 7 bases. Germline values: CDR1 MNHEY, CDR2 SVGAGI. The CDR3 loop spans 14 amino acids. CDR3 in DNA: TGCGCCAGCAGCCTGGGACAGCCGTCCACTGAAGCTTTCTTT. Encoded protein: CASSLGQPSTEAFF.

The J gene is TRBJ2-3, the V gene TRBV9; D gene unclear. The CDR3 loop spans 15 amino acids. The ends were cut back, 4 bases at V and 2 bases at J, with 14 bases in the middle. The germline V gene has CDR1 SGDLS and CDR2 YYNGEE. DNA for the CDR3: TGTGCCAGCAGCTCTGCCGGCACTCTCACAGATACGCAGTATTTT. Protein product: CASSSAGTLTDTQYF.

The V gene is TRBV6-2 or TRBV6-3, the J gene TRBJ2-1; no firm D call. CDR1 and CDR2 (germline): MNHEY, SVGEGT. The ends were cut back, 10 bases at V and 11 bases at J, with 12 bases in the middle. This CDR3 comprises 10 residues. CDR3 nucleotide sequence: TGTGCCACCTTGGCCACTCAGCAGTTCTTC. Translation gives CATLATQQFF.

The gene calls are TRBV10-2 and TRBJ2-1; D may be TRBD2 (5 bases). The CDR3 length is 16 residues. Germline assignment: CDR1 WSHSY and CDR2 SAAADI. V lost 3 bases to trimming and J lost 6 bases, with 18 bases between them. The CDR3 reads CASSDLVAAEGNEQFF. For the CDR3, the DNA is TGCGCCAGCAGTGATCTCGTGGCCGCCGAGGGCAATGAGCAGTTCTTC.

For the CDR3, the DNA is TGTGCCAGCAGTTTACCATCGTCCGGGACAGGGGACGAGCAGTACTTC. Translation gives CASSLPSSGTGDEQYF. This chain joins TRBV7-9 and TRBJ2-7, with 10 bases lining up with TRBD1. The CDR3 totals 16 residues. V gave up 6 bases and J gave up 5 bases; unmatched junction bases: 13. Germline CDR1 reads SEHNR; CDR2 reads FQNEAQ (reference sequence).

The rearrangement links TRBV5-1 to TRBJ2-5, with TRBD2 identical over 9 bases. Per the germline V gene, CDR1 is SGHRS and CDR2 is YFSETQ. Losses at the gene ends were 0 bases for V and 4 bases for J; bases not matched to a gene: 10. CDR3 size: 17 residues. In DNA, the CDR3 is TGCGCCAGCAGCTTGGCCGGGACTAGCCGCCTAGGAGAGACCCAGTACTTC. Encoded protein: CASSLAGTSRLGETQYF. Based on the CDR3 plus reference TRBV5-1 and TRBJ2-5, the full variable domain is KAGVTQTPRYLIKTRGQQVTLSCSPISGHRSVSWYQQTPGQGLQFLFEYFSETQRNKGNFPGRFSGRQFSNSRSEMNVSTLELGDSALYLCASSLAGTSRLGETQYFGPGTRLLVL.